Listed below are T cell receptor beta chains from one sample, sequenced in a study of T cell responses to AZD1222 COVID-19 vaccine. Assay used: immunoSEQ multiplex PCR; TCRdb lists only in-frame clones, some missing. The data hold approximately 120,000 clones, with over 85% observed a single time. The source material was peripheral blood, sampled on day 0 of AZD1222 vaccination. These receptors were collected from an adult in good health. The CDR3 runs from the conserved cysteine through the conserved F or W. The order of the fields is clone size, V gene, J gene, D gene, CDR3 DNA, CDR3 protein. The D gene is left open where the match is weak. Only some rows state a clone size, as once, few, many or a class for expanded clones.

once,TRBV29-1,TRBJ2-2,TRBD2,TGCAGCGTCCGGACTAGCGGTTCGGGGGAGCTGTTTTTT,CSVRTSGSGELFF
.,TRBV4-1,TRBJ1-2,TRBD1,TGCGCCAGCAGCGTCCGGACAGGGGATGGCTACACCTTC,CASSVRTGDGYTF
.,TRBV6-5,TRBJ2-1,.,TGTGCCAGCAAGGGGGGGAGCTCCTACAATGAGCAGTTCTTC,CASKGGSSYNEQFF
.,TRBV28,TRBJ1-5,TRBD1,TGTGCCAGCACCCTCGGACAGGGGGCTGGTCAGCCCCAGCATTTT,CASTLGQGAGQPQHF
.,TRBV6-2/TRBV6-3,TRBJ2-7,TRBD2,TGTGCCAGCAGTTCTCCGCTCGGGACTAGCAGCTACGAGCAGTACTTC,CASSSPLGTSSYEQYF
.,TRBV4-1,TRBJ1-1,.,TGCGCCAGCCAGCGAGGGATGAACACTGAAGCTTTCTTT,CASQRGMNTEAFF
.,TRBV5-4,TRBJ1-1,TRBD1,TGTGCCAGCAGCCCTAAGGACAGGGGACACACTGAAGCTTTCTTT,CASSPKDRGHTEAFF
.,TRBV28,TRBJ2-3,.,TGTGCCAGCAGAGTACAGGGCACAGATACGCAGTATTTT,CASRVQGTDTQYF
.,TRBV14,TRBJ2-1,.,TGTGCCAGCAGCCAAACGTACAGATCCAATGAGCAGTTCTTC,CASSQTYRSNEQFF
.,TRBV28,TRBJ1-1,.,TGTGCCATCCACGACCCCGGGGGCGCGGGAGCTTTCTTT,CAIHDPGGAGAFF
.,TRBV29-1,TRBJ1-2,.,TGCAGCGTTGGGCAGGGGAAAGACTATGGCTACACCTTC,CSVGQGKDYGYTF
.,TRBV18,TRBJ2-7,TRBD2,TGTGCCAGCTCACCAGGGGAGGGCTACGAGCAGTACTTC,CASSPGEGYEQYF
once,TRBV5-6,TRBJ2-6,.,TGTGCCAGCAGCTTGAAACAGGGAAGAGGAATTGGGGCCAACGTCCTGACTTTC,CASSLKQGRGIGANVLTF
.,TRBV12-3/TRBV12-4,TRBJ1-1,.,TGTGCCAGCAGTTTGGGGGACCACACTGAAGCTTTCTTT,CASSLGDHTEAFF
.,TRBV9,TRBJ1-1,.,TGTGCCAGCAGCCCTAGTTTAGGGACATTACAAGCTTTCTTT,CASSPSLGTLQAFF
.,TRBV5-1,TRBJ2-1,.,TGCGCCAGCAGCTACGGGGACCGGACGTACAATGAGCAGTTCTTC,CASSYGDRTYNEQFF
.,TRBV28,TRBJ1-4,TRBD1,TGTGCCAGCAGTCTCAACCACCCCGGGACAGGGAGTGAAAAACTGTTTTTT,CASSLNHPGTGSEKLFF
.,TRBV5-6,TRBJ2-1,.,TGTGCCAGCAGTTCGTCGACTGGTGAGCAGTTCTTC,CASSSSTGEQFF
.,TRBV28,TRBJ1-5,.,TGTGCCAGCAGTTTATTTGGAGTCGACCGCTCGGGAGGACCCCAGCATTTT,CASSLFGVDRSGGPQHF
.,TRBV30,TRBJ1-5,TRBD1,TGTGCCTGGAGTGTGGGGGGGACAGGGAGTCAGCCCCAGCATTTT,CAWSVGGTGSQPQHF
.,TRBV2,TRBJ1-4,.,TGTGCCAGCAGTGTACAGTTAAAACTGTTTTTT,CASSVQLKLFF
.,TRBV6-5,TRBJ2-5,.,TGTGCCAGCGCGGGAAACAGGGTTGTCGAGACCCAGTACTTC,CASAGNRVVETQYF
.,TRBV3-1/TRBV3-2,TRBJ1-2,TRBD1,TGTGCCAGCAGCCAGCCAAGAGGACAGGGGACCTACACCTTC,CASSQPRGQGTYTF
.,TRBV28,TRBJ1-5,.,TGTGCCAGCAGCAGGACGCTTGGGGTCAATCAGCCCCAGCATTTT,CASSRTLGVNQPQHF
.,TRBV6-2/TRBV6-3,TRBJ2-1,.,TGTGCCAGCAGCCCATCCCATAGTCGTGAGCAGTTCTTC,CASSPSHSREQFF
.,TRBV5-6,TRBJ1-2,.,TGTGCCAGCATCCCGACCACAGGGTCGGGCTACACCTTC,CASIPTTGSGYTF
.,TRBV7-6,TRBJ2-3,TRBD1,TGTGCCAGCAGCGGGACAGGGCTAACGCAGTATTTT,CASSGTGLTQYF
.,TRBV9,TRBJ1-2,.,TGTGCCAGCAGCGTAGGGGCTGAAGCTAACTATGGCTACACCTTC,CASSVGAEANYGYTF
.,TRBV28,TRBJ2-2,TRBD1,TGTGCCAGCAGTTTGCTCGGGACAGGGCCGTTTTTT,CASSLLGTGPFF
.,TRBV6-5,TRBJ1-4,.,TGTGCCAGCAGTTACTCGGGGGGAGCGGGAGAAAAACTGTTTTTT,CASSYSGGAGEKLFF
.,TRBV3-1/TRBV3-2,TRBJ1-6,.,TGTGCCAGCAGCCAACGGGACAAAAATTCACCCCTCCACTTT,CASSQRDKNSPLHF
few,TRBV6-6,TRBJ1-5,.,TGTGCCAGCAGTGAGGGTAACCAGCCCCAGCATTTT,CASSEGNQPQHF
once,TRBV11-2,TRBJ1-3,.,TGTGCCAGCAGCCGTACGGGGGCCTCTGGAAACACCATATATTTT,CASSRTGASGNTIYF
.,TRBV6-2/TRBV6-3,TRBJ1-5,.,TGTGCCAGCAGTACATATCAGGGGTATAGCAATCAGCCCCAGCATTTT,CASSTYQGYSNQPQHF
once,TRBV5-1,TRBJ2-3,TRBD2,TGCGCCAGCAGCTTGGCTCTAGCGGGAAGCACAGATACGCAGTATTTT,CASSLALAGSTDTQYF
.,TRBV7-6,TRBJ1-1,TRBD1,TGTGCCAGCAGAATTCTTCCGACAGGGCCGAACACTGAAGCTTTCTTT,CASRILPTGPNTEAFF
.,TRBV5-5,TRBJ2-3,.,TGTGCCAGCAGCTTGGTTACGGGGCTCACAGATACGCAGTATTTT,CASSLVTGLTDTQYF
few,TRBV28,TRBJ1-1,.,TGTGCCCTCGGGCAGGGGAATCGGAACACTGAAGCTTTCTTT,CALGQGNRNTEAFF
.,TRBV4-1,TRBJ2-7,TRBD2,TGCGCCAGCAGCCAAAGGGCCGGACTAGCGGGAGTTGGTGAGCAGTACTTC,CASSQRAGLAGVGEQYF
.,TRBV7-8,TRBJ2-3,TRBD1,TGTGCCAGCGGACGACAGGGGGATACGCAGTATTTT,CASGRQGDTQYF
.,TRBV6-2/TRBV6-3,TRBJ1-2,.,TGTGCCAGCAGTTACTCGATCTTTCTGGGCCGATCATATGGCTACACCTTC,CASSYSIFLGRSYGYTF
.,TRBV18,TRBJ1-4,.,TGTGCCAGCTCCACGCCGGGCGAGGGATCCTTTGGGCTGTTTTTT,CASSTPGEGSFGLFF
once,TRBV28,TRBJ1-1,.,TGTGCCAGCATCCAAGGGGGGACGGCTTTCTTT,CASIQGGTAFF
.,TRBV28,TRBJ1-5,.,TGTGCCAGCAGCAACTCGCGAATCTTTAGCAATCAGCCCCAGCATTTT,CASSNSRIFSNQPQHF
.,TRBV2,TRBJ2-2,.,TGTGCCAGCAGTGGGGGCAAGGGCACCGGGGAGCTGTTTTTT,CASSGGKGTGELFF
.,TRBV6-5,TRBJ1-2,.,TGTGCCAGCAGTTACACGAGGTGGGGAGGCGGCTACACCTTC,CASSYTRWGGGYTF
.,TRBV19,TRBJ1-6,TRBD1,TGTGCCACTCGACCGGGGACAGGGGTCATTAATTCACCCCTCCACTTT,CATRPGTGVINSPLHF
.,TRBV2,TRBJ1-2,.,TGTGCCAGCAGTGAAGGGCCGACGGGGACCTTC,CASSEGPTGTF
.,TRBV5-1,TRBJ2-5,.,TGCGCCAGCTCTAACCAGGCCGGGCAAGAGACCCAGTACTTC,CASSNQAGQETQYF
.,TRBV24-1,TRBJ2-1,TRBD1,TGTGCCACCAGTGATTCGGACAGGGTCTTTGACAATGAGCAGTTCTTC,CATSDSDRVFDNEQFF
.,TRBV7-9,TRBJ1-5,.,TGTGCCAGCAGCTTATTTCCGGATCAGCCCCAGCATTTT,CASSLFPDQPQHF
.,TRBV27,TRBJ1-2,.,TGTGCCAGCGGTGAGGGAGGGAGGAACTATGGCTACACCTTC,CASGEGGRNYGYTF
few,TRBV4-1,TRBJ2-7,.,TGCGCCAGCAGCCCCTACCGGGACAACTACGAGCAGTACTTC,CASSPYRDNYEQYF
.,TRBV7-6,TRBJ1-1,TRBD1,TGTGCCAGCAGCTTTCGCCTAACAGGGGATGGTGAAGCTTTCTTT,CASSFRLTGDGEAFF
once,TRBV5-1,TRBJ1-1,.,TGCGCCAGCAGCTCCCCCCAGGGACGTGTGGACACTGAAGCTTTCTTT,CASSSPQGRVDTEAFF
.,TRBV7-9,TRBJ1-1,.,TGTGCCAGCAGCCCCCTCCGGACAGACCTTCCATCTGAAGCTTTCTTT,CASSPLRTDLPSEAFF
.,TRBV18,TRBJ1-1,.,TGTGCCAGCTCACCTGACGTTGCCACTGAAGCTTTCTTT,CASSPDVATEAFF
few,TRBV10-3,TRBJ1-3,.,TGTGCCATCAGTGACAGGGTAGGAAACACCATATATTTT,CAISDRVGNTIYF
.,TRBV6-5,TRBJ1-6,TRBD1,TGTGCCAGCAGTTCCTCCGGGACAGGGAGCTCACCCCTCCACTTT,CASSSSGTGSSPLHF
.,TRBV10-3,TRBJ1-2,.,TGTGCCATCAGTGTTGAGGGTTTCCGTGGCTACACCTTC,CAISVEGFRGYTF